One and the same sample provided the 13 T cell receptor beta chains below, sequenced in a study of T cells after yellow fever vaccination. TCRdb itself ran the 5' RACE reads through MiXCR, one entry per CDR3 protein. There are 250,000 to 350,000 distinct CDR3 sequences in the sample; around 9.3% occur only once, and around 3.3% lies in the top ten. The sample consisted of CD4+ T cells sorted from PBMCs, taken 5 days after the yellow fever booster vaccination. All receptors come from a man between 18 and 29 years old who received the YFV17D yellow fever vaccine.

The chain is built from TRBV12-3 or TRBV12-4 and TRBJ2-7; maybe TRBD2 (5 bases). Trimming stripped 5 bases from V and 2 bases from J, with 19 bases between. The CDR3 sequence is 16 residues long. CDR3 DNA: TGTGCCAGCAGTGTCCTCCTTACGATCGGGGCCTACGAGCAGTACTTC. Protein sequence: CASSVLLTIGAYEQYF.

This clonotype was observed a few times. The J gene is TRBJ1-3, the V gene TRBV10-3, with D possibly matching TRBD1 (6 bases). Germline V gene lookup returns CDR1 ENHRY and CDR2 SYGVKD. Trimming cost V 5 bases and J 4 bases, with 9 bases left between them. The CDR3 runs 13 residues. The CDR3 here is CAISRTAGNTIYF. CDR3 nucleotides: TGTGCCATCAGTAGGACAGCCGGAAACACCATATATTTT.

This clonotype was seen ten or more times. V usage is TRBV7-2 and J usage is TRBJ2-1; no clear D gene. The CDR3 is made up of 15 amino acids. The V gene lost 5 bases and the J gene lost 6 bases, with 17 bases spanning the gap. CDR1 and CDR2 from the germline V gene are SGHTA and FQGNSA. The CDR3 reads CASSPYMGNSNEQFF. The CDR3 DNA reads TGTGCCAGCAGCCCGTACATGGGGAATTCCAATGAGCAGTTCTTC.

The table lists this clonotype with a few counts. The chain has TRBV19 and TRBJ2-1; TRBD2 aligns across 10 bases. Germline values: CDR1 LNHDA, CDR2 SQIVND (reference sequence). The CDR3 totals 17 residues. V was clipped by 7 bases and J by 4 bases; unmatched bases: 13. The CDR3 DNA sequence: TGTGCCAGTACCTCCCTAGCGGGGGATTCGATTTACAATGAGCAGTTCTTC. Translation gives CASTSLAGDSIYNEQFF.

This clonotype has ten or more counts. The rearrangement uses TRBV7-2 and TRBJ2-3, with TRBD1 identical over 8 bases. There are 14 residues in the CDR3. Germline V gene sequence: CDR1 SGHTA, CDR2 FQGNSA. With 3 bases clipped from V and 1 base from J, the junction kept 0 bases outside the gene matches. The CDR3 region has the DNA TGTGCCAGCAGCTTGGACAGGGGCACAGATACGCAGTATTTT. It translates to CASSLDRGTDTQYF.

The table lists this clonotype with a few counts. In nucleotides, the CDR3 is TGTGCCAGCAGTTTTTTGACAGCAGGATCAGATACGCAGTATTTT. Translated: CASSFLTAGSDTQYF. The chain joins TRBV12-3 or TRBV12-4 to TRBJ2-3; TRBD1 is a possible D gene (5 bases). CDR3 length: 15 residues. Between the trimmed V and J ends, which lost 3 bases and 4 bases, there was a span of 14 bases.

This clonotype was seen only a few times. This rearrangement joins TRBV12-3 or TRBV12-4 to TRBJ1-3, with 9 nucleotides matching TRBD1. The CDR3 is made up of 16 amino acids. V lost 8 bases, J lost 0 bases, and 8 bases stayed unmatched. The DNA for the CDR3 is TGTGCCAGCCAGAAAACAGGGGGCCCCTCTGGAAACACCATATATTTT. It encodes CASQKTGGPSGNTIYF.

The CDR3 coding sequence is TGTGCCAGCTCGCGGGACAGGGGCCCCATCGAAGCTTTCTTT. It yields the protein CASSRDRGPIEAFF. The J gene is TRBJ1-1, the V gene TRBV18; 10 nucleotides match TRBD1. The CDR3 loop spans 14 amino acids. Trimming removed 6 bases from V and 8 bases from J; junction bases left unmatched: 9. In germline, CDR1 is KGHSH, CDR2 LQKENI.

This clonotype was picked up many times. This rearrangement joins TRBV7-9 to TRBJ1-5; D is possibly TRBD1 (5 bases). This CDR3 region has 13 residues. Germline assignment: CDR1 SEHNR and CDR2 FQNEAQ (reference sequence). V shed 4 bases and J shed 9 bases, with 13 bases lying between them. The DNA for the CDR3 is TGTGCCAGCAGCTCGGACGGGGCCGGGCCCCAGCATTTT. As protein: CASSSDGAGPQHF.

This sequence joins TRBV12-3 or TRBV12-4 and TRBJ2-3, with 9 bases lining up with TRBD2. V lost 7 bases to trimming and J lost 1 base; unmatched junction nucleotides: 9. The CDR3 extends over 16 amino acids. CDR3 bases: TGTGCCAGCACCTCCTGGGCGGGGGGGGGCACAGATACGCAGTATTTT. Translated, it gives CASTSWAGGGTDTQYF.

Only a few counts were recorded for this clonotype. V gene TRBV27 combines with J gene TRBJ1-2; 7 positions match TRBD1. The CDR3 consists of 15 residues. Germline trimming cut 0 bases from V and 6 bases from J; bases unmatched to any gene: 7. Germline lookup yields CDR1 MNHEY and CDR2 SMNVEV (reference sequence). CDR3 nucleotide sequence: TGTGCCAGCAGTTTATCCCCTACAGGGGTTAATGGCTACACCTTC. Its translation is CASSLSPTGVNGYTF.

J is TRBJ2-5 and V is TRBV20-1, with D uncertain. The CDR3 runs 12 residues. The germline V gene has CDR1 DFQATT and CDR2 SNEGSKA (reference sequence). V lost 6 bases to trimming and J lost 2 bases, with 10 bases between them. CDR3 DNA sequence: TGCAGTGCGTATGGGAAGCAAGAGACCCAGTACTTC. Its translation is CSAYGKQETQYF.

The chain links TRBV6-2 or TRBV6-3 to TRBJ2-7; no firm D call. The germline gives CDR1 MNHEY, CDR2 SVGEGT. V dropped 4 bases and J dropped 7 bases, with 11 bases sitting between them. This CDR3 has 12 amino acids. The CDR3 reads CASSSRVGEQYV. The CDR3, as DNA: TGTGCCAGCAGTTCGCGTGTGGGAGAGCAGTACGTC.